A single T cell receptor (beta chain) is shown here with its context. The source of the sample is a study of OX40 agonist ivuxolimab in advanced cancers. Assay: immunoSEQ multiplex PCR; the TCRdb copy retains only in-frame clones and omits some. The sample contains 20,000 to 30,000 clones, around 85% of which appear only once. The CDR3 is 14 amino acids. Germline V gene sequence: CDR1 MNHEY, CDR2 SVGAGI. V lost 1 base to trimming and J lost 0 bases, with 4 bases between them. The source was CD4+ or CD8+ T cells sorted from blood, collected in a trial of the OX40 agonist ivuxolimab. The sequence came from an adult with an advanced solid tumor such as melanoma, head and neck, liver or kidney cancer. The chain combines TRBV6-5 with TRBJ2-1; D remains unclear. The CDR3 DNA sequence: TGTGCCAGCAGTTACTATAGCTCCTACAATGAGCAGTTCTTC. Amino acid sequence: CASSYYSSYNEQFF.